One sample yielded the 24 T cell receptor beta chains listed below, sequenced in a study of T cell responses to AZD1222 COVID-19 vaccine. Measured with immunoSEQ multiplex PCR; TCRdb has only the in-frame clones, and not every one. The table has roughly 120,000 clones, more than 75% seen once; the top ten hold 3.5%. This specimen was peripheral blood, taken 28 days after the second AZD1222 dose. The receptor set was obtained from an adult who received the AZD1222 COVID-19 vaccine.

This chain uses TRBV5-6 with TRBJ1-4; 8 positions agree with TRBD1. V shed 4 bases and J 7 bases; nucleotides not matched to a gene: 9. This CDR3 is 15 amino acids long. Germline CDR1 and CDR2: SGHDT and YYEEEE. The CDR3 sequence is CASSPAWTGSEKLFF. The CDR3 coding sequence is TGTGCCAGCAGCCCGGCTTGGACAGGGAGTGAAAAACTGTTTTTT. The entire variable domain, with the rest obtained from reference TRBV5-6 and TRBJ1-4, is as follows: DAGVTQSPTHLIKTRGQQVTLRCSPKSGHDTVSWYQQALGQGPQFIFQYYEEEERQRGNFPDRFSGHQFPNYSSELNVNALLLGDSALYLCASSPAWTGSEKLFFGSGTQLSVL.

The chain combines TRBV4-3 with TRBJ2-7; D unclear. CDR3 size: 17 residues. CDR1 LGHNA and CDR2 YSLEER come from the germline V gene. V was trimmed by 0 bases and J by 3 bases, leaving 18 bases between them. DNA for the CDR3: TGCGCCAGCAGCCAAGATTCAATAGCCCTCTCCTTCTACGAGCAGTACTTC. Translation: CASSQDSIALSFYEQYF.

This sequence joins TRBV6-2 or TRBV6-3 and TRBJ2-1, with D perhaps TRBD2 (6 bases). The germline gives CDR1 MNHEY, CDR2 SVGEGT. Trimming pared 5 bases from V and 1 base from J, leaving 15 bases between. There are 16 residues in the CDR3. As DNA, the CDR3 is TGTGCCAGCAGTCGCCCTCTAGCGTGGTCCTACAATGAGCAGTTCTTC. This encodes CASSRPLAWSYNEQFF.

V is TRBV9 and J is TRBJ2-7; D possibly corresponds to TRBD2 (6 bases). This CDR3 spans 17 amino acids. Trimming removed 4 bases from V and 1 base from J, with 21 bases in between. Per germline, CDR1 SGDLS and CDR2 YYNGEE. CDR3 region: CASSPKPAGFGSYEQYF. CDR3 in DNA: TGTGCCAGCAGCCCTAAACCCGCGGGGTTTGGGTCCTACGAGCAGTACTTC. The entire variable domain, with the rest obtained from reference TRBV9 and TRBJ2-7, is as follows: DSGVTQTPKHLITATGQRVTLRCSPRSGDLSVYWYQQSLDQGLQFLIQYYNGEERAKGNILERFSAQQFPDLHSELNLSSLELGDSALYFCASSPKPAGFGSYEQYFGPGTRLTVT.

The chain links TRBV7-2 to TRBJ2-4, with D maybe TRBD2 (6 bases). CDR3 length equals 14 residues. The V gene's germline CDR1 is SGHTA and CDR2 FQGNSA. The V gene lost 4 bases and the J gene lost 6 bases, with 13 bases spanning the gap. In nucleotides, the CDR3 is TGTGCCAGCAGCTCGACGTTCGGGGGAAACATTCAGTACTTC. Translation: CASSSTFGGNIQYF. The complete variable domain, with remaining parts taken from reference TRBV7-2 and TRBJ2-4, reads GAGVSQSPSNKVTEKGKDVELRCDPISGHTALYWYRQSLGQGLEFLIYFQGNSAPDKSGLPSDRFSAERTGGSVSTLTIQRTQQEDSAVYLCASSSTFGGNIQYFGAGTRLSVL.

The chain employs TRBV12-3 or TRBV12-4 and TRBJ1-1, with no clear D. Trimming pared 2 bases from V and 5 bases from J, leaving 6 bases between. There are 12 residues in the CDR3. CDR3 DNA sequence: TGTGCCAGCAGTTTACGTGGGACTGAAGCTTTCTTT. Translation gives CASSLRGTEAFF.

The rearrangement joins TRBV9 to TRBJ2-1; no clear D. Between the trimmed V and J ends, which lost 0 bases and 6 bases, there was a span of 10 bases. The CDR3 has 14 amino acids. Germline CDR1 reads SGDLS; CDR2 reads YYNGEE. This CDR3 reads CASSVVRVSNEQFF. The CDR3 DNA reads TGTGCCAGCAGCGTAGTTAGGGTATCCAATGAGCAGTTCTTC.

Written as DNA, the CDR3 is TGTGCCAGCAGCCAGGGACAGGGGGCAATGAACACTGAAGCTTTCTTT. This encodes CASSQGQGAMNTEAFF. The chain has TRBV11-3 and TRBJ1-1; TRBD1 matches at 12 bases. V lost 5 bases, J lost 0 bases, and 4 bases stayed unmatched. The CDR3 is 16 residues long. The germline CDR1 and CDR2 sequences are SGHNT and YENEEA.

The chain employs TRBV9 and TRBJ2-1, with D tentatively TRBD2 (6 bases). The V gene lost 4 bases and the J gene lost 5 bases, with 16 bases spanning the gap. Germline lookup yields CDR1 SGDLS and CDR2 YYNGEE. The CDR3 runs to 15 residues. The CDR3 sequence: CASSPLAQVNNEQFF. The CDR3 DNA reads TGTGCCAGCAGCCCCCTAGCGCAGGTGAACAATGAGCAGTTCTTC.

The CDR3 DNA follows: TGTGCCAGCAAGCAGGGGGCTTATGGCTACACCTTC. It encodes CASKQGAYGYTF. This chain uses TRBV2 with TRBJ1-2; TRBD1 agrees at 8 bases. V lost 7 bases to trimming and J lost 5 bases; unmatched junction nucleotides: 3. CDR3 length: 12 amino acids. The V gene's germline CDR1 is SNHLY and CDR2 FYNNEI.

The chain is built from TRBV28 and TRBJ1-4, with D possibly TRBD1 on 5 matching bases. CDR1 is MDHEN, CDR2 SYDVKM, per germline. The V gene lost 6 bases and the J gene lost 7 bases, with 15 bases spanning the gap. The CDR3 has 14 residues. CDR3 sequence (DNA): TGTGCCAGCAGCCCACGGGGGTTAGCTGAAAAACTGTTTTTT. This translates into CASSPRGLAEKLFF.

V and J are TRBV3-1 (or the pseudogene TRBV3-2) and TRBJ1-2, with a possible D match to TRBD1 (5 bases). This CDR3 region has 13 residues. Trimming stripped 4 bases from V and 2 bases from J, with 8 bases between. Germline loops: CDR1 LGHDT, CDR2 YNNKEL (reference sequence). The CDR3 nucleotides read TGTGCCAGCAGCCTGCGACAGAACTATGGCTACACCTTC. It yields the protein CASSLRQNYGYTF.

The chain is built from TRBV19 and TRBJ2-5; D remains ambiguous. The CDR3 length is 13 residues. Germline assignment: CDR1 LNHDA and CDR2 SQIVND (reference sequence). Trimming removed 1 base from V and 1 base from J, with 4 bases in between. CDR3 nucleotide sequence: TGTGCCAGTAGTATAGTGACCCAAGAGACCCAGTACTTC. Its translation: CASSIVTQETQYF.

This clone has a single count. The genes are TRBV2 and TRBJ1-5; the D gene is possibly TRBD1 (6 bases). Germline V gene lookup returns CDR1 SNHLY and CDR2 FYNNEI. The ends were cut back, 3 bases at V and 0 bases at J, with 15 bases in the middle. There are 17 residues in the CDR3. The CDR3 sequence is CASSDRRTGFSNQPQHF. The DNA of the CDR3 is TGTGCCAGCAGTGACCGCCGTACAGGGTTTAGCAATCAGCCCCAGCATTTT. Filled out from reference TRBV2 and TRBJ1-5, the complete variable domain reads EPEVTQTPSHQVTQMGQEVILRCVPISNHLYFYWYRQILGQKVEFLVSFYNNEISEKSEIFDDQFSVERPDGSNFTLKIRSTKLEDSAMYFCASSDRRTGFSNQPQHFGDGTRLSIL.

The rearrangement joins TRBV28 to TRBJ1-2; 7 bases map to TRBD1. The CDR3 totals 12 residues. V lost 4 bases and J lost 4; bases outside the gene matches: 0. CDR1 is MDHEN, CDR2 SYDVKM, per germline. CDR3 sequence reads: CASSSGGYGYTF. CDR3 DNA: TGTGCCAGCAGTTCAGGGGGCTATGGCTACACCTTC.

This chain links TRBV4-1 with TRBJ2-7; D might be TRBD1 (5 bases). CDR1 is MGHRA, CDR2 YSYEKL, per germline. V lost 0 bases to trimming and J lost 2 bases, with 11 bases between them. The CDR3 runs to 15 residues. The CDR3 spells CASSQDRSGPYEQYF. CDR3 bases: TGCGCCAGCAGCCAAGATCGCTCAGGGCCCTACGAGCAGTACTTC.

The chain combines TRBV18 with TRBJ1-5; 7 bases agree with TRBD1. The germline V gene has CDR1 KGHSH and CDR2 LQKENI. CDR3 length: 14 amino acids. Trimming cost V 4 bases and J 5 bases; bases outside gene matches: 5. In DNA, the CDR3 is TGTGCCAGCTCACAAAACCAGGGGGATCAGCCCCAGCATTTT. Encoded protein: CASSQNQGDQPQHF.

The V and J genes are TRBV6-4 and TRBJ1-1; 7 bases are a match to TRBD1. CDR1 MRHNA and CDR2 SNTAGT come from the germline V gene. The V gene end was trimmed by 0 bases and the J gene end by 1 base; junction bases not matched to a gene: 2. This CDR3 has 15 residues. CDR3 protein: CASSDSGTENTEAFF. In DNA, the CDR3 is TGTGCCAGCAGTGACTCTGGGACAGAGAACACTGAAGCTTTCTTT.

The rearrangement links TRBV6-5 to TRBJ2-2; TRBD2 is a possible D gene (5 bases). The CDR3 sequence is 14 residues long. Germline V gene data show CDR1 as MNHEY and CDR2 as SVGAGI. V was clipped by 8 bases and J by 1 base, with 11 bases between them. The CDR3 is CASRRGGNTGELFF. The CDR3 DNA reads as TGTGCCAGCCGTCGCGGAGGGAACACCGGGGAGCTGTTTTTT.

The rearrangement joins TRBV5-8 to TRBJ1-5; TRBD1 aligns across 7 bases. The CDR3 contains 17 residues. Germline trimming cut 4 bases from V and 1 base from J; bases unmatched to any gene: 11. Germline CDR1 and CDR2: SGHTS and YDEGEE. In DNA, the CDR3 is TGTGCCAGCAGCCGAGTCCGGGACAGTCTGAGCAATCAGCCCCAGCATTTT. It yields the protein CASSRVRDSLSNQPQHF.

The chain carries TRBV5-4 and TRBJ2-7, with D tentatively TRBD1 (5 bases). The germline V and J ends were trimmed by 0 bases and 6 bases, with 13 bases remaining between them. Germline CDR1 SGHNT, CDR2 YYREEE (reference sequence). The CDR3 totals 14 residues. The CDR3 spells CASSLAVGVSEQYF. The CDR3 bases are TGTGCCAGCAGCTTGGCCGTAGGGGTCTCCGAGCAGTACTTC.

This clone was seen a handful of times. The rearrangement joins TRBV10-2 to TRBJ1-2; tentatively, D is TRBD1 (5 bases). From germline, CDR1 is WSHSY and CDR2 SAAADI. The CDR3 contains 12 residues. The V end was cut by 6 bases, the J end by 8 bases, with 13 bases between. CDR3 in amino acids: CASSSSGIGYTF. DNA for the CDR3: TGCGCCAGCAGCTCGTCAGGGATCGGCTACACCTTC.

This rearrangement joins TRBV4-2 to TRBJ1-5; 7 nucleotides match TRBD1. The CDR3 spans 16 residues. From germline, CDR1 is LGHNA and CDR2 YNFKEQ. The V gene end was trimmed by 4 bases and the J gene end by 0 bases; junction bases not matched to a gene: 6. The CDR3, as DNA: TGTGCCAGCAGCCCGAGGACAGGAGATAGCAATCAGCCCCAGCATTTT. Amino acid sequence: CASSPRTGDSNQPQHF.

In nucleotides, the CDR3 is TGTGCCAGCAGCTTAACTAGCGGGAGGTTCACAGATACGCAGTATTTT. Protein sequence: CASSLTSGRFTDTQYF. V usage is TRBV11-2 and J usage is TRBJ2-3, with 12 nucleotides matching TRBD2. Germline loops: CDR1 SGHAT, CDR2 FQNNGV. This CDR3 region has 16 residues. Germline trimming cut 2 bases from V and 2 bases from J; bases unmatched to any gene: 2. Complete variable domain (other parts from reference TRBV11-2 and TRBJ2-3): EAGVAQSPRYKIIEKRQSVAFWCNPISGHATLYWYQQILGQGPKLLIQFQNNGVVDDSQLPKDRFSAERLKGVDSTLKIQPAKLEDSAVYLCASSLTSGRFTDTQYFGPGTRLTVL.